This T cell receptor (beta chain) came from a study of T cells after yellow fever vaccination. Across the whole study: For low cell numbers, libraries were made with SMART-Seq v4 Ultra Low Input. Findings and limits, study-wide: The secondary response peaked faster, at day 5 versus 15, but was weaker. Abundant clonotypes from the bulk population could get into FACS-sorted repertoires as contaminants.

As regards this clonotype: Its antigen is undetermined.

A 5'RACE template-switching step, the method used to make TCR cDNA, added a universal primer site and UMIs. TCRdb redid the calling of the 5' RACE reads with MiXCR, one entry per CDR3 protein. The sample holds about 130,000 distinct CDR3 sequences, 8.9% seen once. The sample in question was CD8+ T cells sorted from PBMCs, obtained on the day of the yellow fever booster vaccination. The sequence was obtained from a man between 18 and 35 years old who received the YFV17D yellow fever vaccine.

The CDR3 coding sequence is TGTGCCAGCTCACCACCCCTAGGGGTCAATGAGCAGTTCTTC. Translating it yields CASSPPLGVNEQFF. V is TRBV18 and J is TRBJ2-1; perhaps TRBD1 as D (5 bases). The germline CDR1 and CDR2 sequences are KGHSH and LQKENI. V lost 0 bases to trimming and J lost 6 bases, with 9 bases between them. The CDR3 covers 14 residues.